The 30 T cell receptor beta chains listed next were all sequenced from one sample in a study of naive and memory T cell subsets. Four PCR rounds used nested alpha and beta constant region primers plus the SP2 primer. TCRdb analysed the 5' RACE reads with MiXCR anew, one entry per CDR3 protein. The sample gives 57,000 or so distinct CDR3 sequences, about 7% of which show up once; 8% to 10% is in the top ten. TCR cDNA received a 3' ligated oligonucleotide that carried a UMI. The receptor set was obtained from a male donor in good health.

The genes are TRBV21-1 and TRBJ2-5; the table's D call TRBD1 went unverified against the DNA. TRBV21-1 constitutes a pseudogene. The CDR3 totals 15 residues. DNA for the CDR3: TGTGCCAGCAGCCACGGGACAGGGGGCCAAGAGACCCAGTACTTC. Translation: CASSHGTGGQETQYF.

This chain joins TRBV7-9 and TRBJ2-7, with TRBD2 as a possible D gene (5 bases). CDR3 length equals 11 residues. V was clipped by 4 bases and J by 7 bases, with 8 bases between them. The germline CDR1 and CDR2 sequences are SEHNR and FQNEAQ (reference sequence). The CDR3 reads CASSSDWEQYF. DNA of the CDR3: TGTGCCAGCAGCTCGGACTGGGAGCAGTACTTC.

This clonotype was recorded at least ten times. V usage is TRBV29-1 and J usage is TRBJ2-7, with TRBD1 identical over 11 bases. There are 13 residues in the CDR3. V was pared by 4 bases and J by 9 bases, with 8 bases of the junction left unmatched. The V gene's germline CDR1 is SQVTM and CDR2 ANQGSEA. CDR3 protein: CSVGGQGGLRQYF. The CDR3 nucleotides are TGCAGCGTTGGGGGACAGGGGGGGTTAAGGCAGTACTTC.

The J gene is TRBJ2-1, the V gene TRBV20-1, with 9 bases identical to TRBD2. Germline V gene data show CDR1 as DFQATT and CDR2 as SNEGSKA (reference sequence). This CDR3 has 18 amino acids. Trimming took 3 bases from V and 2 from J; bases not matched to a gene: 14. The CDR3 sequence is CSARALGPASGTYNEQFF. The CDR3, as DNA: TGCAGTGCTAGGGCCCTCGGCCCGGCTAGCGGGACCTACAATGAGCAGTTCTTC.

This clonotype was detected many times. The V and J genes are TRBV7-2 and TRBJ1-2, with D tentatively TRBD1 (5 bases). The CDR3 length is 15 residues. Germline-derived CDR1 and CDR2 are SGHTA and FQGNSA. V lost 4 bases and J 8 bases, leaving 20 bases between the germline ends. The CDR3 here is CASSWASSGSGGYTF. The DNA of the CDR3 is TGTGCCAGCAGCTGGGCCTCGTCAGGGAGTGGGGGCTACACCTTC. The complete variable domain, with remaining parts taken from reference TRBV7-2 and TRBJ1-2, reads GAGVSQSPSNKVTEKGKDVELRCDPISGHTALYWYRQSLGQGLEFLIYFQGNSAPDKSGLPSDRFSAERTGGSVSTLTIQRTQQEDSAVYLCASSWASSGSGGYTFGSGTRLTVV.

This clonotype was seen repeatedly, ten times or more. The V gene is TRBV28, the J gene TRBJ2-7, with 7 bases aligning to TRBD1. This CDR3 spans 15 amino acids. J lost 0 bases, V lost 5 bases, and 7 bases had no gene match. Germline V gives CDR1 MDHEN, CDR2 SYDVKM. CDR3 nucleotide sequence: TGTGCCAGCAGTCGTGACAGGGATAGCTCCTACGAGCAGTACTTC. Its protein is CASSRDRDSSYEQYF.

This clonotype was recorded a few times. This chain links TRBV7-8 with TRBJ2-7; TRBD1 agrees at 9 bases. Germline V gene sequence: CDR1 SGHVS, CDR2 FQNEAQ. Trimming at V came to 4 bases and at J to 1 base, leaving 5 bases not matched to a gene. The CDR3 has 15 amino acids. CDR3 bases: TGTGCCAGCAGCTCACCCGGGACAGGGTCCTACGAGCAGTACTTC. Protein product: CASSSPGTGSYEQYF.

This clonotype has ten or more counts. The CDR3 DNA reads as TGCAGCGTTCAGGGGGGCGCAGATTCGGGGACTGAAGCTTTCTTT. This codes for CSVQGGADSGTEAFF. The chain has TRBV29-1 and TRBJ1-1; the match to TRBD1 covers 7 bases. Trimming at V came to 5 bases and at J to 5 bases, leaving 14 bases not matched to a gene. Germline assignment: CDR1 SQVTM and CDR2 ANQGSEA. The CDR3 has 15 amino acids.

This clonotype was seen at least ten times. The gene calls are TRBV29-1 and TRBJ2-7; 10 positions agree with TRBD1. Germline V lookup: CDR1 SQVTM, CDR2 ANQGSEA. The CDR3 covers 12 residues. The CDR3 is CAADRGSYEQYF. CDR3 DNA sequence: TGCGCGGCGGACAGGGGGTCCTACGAGCAGTACTTC.

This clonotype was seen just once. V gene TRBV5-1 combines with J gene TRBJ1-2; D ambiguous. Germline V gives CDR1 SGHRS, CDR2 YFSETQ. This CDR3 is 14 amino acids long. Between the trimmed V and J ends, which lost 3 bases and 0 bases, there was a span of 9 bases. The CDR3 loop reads CASSSQVANYGYTF. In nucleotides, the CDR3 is TGCGCCAGCAGCTCCCAAGTGGCTAACTATGGCTACACCTTC.

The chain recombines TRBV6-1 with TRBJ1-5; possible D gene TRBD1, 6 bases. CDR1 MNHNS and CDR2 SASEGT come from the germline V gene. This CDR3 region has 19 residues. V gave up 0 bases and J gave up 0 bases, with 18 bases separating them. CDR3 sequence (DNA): TGTGCCAGCAGTGAAGCCCTTGGACAGTTGGGATATAGCAATCAGCCCCAGCATTTT. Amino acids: CASSEALGQLGYSNQPQHF.

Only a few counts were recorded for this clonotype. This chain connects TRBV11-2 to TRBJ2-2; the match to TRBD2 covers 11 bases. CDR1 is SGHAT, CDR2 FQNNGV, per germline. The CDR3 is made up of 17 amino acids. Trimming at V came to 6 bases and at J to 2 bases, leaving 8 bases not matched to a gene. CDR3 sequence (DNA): TGTGCCAGCAGTCGACTAGCGGGACGGCCCAACACCGGGGAGCTGTTTTTT. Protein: CASSRLAGRPNTGELFF.

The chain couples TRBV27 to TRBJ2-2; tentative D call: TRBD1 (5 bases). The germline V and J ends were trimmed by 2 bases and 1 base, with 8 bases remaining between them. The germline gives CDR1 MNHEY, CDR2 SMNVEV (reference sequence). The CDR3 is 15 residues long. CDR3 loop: CASSLTGLNTGELFF. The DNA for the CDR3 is TGTGCCAGCAGTTTAACAGGCCTGAACACCGGGGAGCTGTTTTTT.

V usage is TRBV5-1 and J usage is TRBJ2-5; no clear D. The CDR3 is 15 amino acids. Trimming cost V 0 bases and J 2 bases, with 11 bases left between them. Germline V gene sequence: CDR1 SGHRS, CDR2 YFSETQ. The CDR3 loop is CASSLGGRYQETQYF. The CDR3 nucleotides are TGCGCCAGCAGCTTGGGAGGACGGTATCAAGAGACCCAGTACTTC.

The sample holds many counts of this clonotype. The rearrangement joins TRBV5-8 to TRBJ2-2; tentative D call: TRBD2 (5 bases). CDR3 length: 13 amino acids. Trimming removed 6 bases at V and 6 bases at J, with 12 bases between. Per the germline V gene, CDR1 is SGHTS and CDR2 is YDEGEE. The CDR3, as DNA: TGTGCCAGCAATCGAAGAGGGCCCGGGGAGCTGTTTTTT. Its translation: CASNRRGPGELFF. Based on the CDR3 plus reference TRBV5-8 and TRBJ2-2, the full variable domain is EAGVTQSPTHLIKTRGQQATLRCSPISGHTSVYWYQQALGLGLQFLLWYDEGEERNRGNFPPRFSGRQFPNYSSELNVNALELEDSALYLCASNRRGPGELFFGEGSRLTVL.

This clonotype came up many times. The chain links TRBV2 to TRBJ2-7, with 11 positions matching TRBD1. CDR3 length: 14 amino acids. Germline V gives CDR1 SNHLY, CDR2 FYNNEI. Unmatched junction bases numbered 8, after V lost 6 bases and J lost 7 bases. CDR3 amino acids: CASRGDRGSWEQYF. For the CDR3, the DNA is TGTGCCAGCAGAGGGGACAGGGGGTCTTGGGAGCAGTACTTC.

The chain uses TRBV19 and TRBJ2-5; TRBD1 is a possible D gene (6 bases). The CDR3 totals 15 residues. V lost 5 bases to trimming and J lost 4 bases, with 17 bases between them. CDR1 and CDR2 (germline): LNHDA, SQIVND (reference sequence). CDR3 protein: CASSVLTGFGETQYF. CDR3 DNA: TGTGCCAGTAGTGTTCTCACAGGGTTCGGAGAGACCCAGTACTTC.

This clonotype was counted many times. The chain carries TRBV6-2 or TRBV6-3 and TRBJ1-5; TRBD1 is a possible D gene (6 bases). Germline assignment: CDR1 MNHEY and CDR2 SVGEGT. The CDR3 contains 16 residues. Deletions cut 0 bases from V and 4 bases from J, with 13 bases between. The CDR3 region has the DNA TGTGCCAGCAGTTACTCGATGGGACATACGAATCAGCCCCAGCATTTT. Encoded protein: CASSYSMGHTNQPQHF.

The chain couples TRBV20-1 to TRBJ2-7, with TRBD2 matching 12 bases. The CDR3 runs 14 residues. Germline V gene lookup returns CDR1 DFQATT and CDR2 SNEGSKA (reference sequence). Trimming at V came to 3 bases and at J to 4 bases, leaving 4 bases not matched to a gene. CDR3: CSASSSGGAYEQYF. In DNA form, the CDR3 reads TGCAGTGCTAGTTCTAGCGGGGGGGCTTACGAGCAGTACTTC.

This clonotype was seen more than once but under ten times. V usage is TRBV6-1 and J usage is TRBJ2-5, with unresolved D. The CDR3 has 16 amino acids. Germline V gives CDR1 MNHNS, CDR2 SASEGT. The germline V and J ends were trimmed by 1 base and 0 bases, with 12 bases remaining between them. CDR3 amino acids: CASSEVLGSYQETQYF. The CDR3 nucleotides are TGTGCCAGCAGTGAAGTGTTGGGATCGTACCAAGAGACCCAGTACTTC.

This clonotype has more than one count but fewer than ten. In DNA, the CDR3 is TGTGCCAGTAGTATACTAGCGGGAGGGACAGATACGCAGTATTTT. This translates into CASSILAGGTDTQYF. The chain combines TRBV19 with TRBJ2-3, with 12 bases that match TRBD2. Looked up from germline, CDR1 is LNHDA and CDR2 is SQIVND (reference sequence). CDR3 size: 15 residues. The J segment lost 3 bases and the V segment lost 2 bases, leaving 0 bases of the junction unmatched.

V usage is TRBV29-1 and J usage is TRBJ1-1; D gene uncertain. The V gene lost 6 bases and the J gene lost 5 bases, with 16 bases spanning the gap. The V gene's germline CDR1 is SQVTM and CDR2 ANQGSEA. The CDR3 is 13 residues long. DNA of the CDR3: TGCAGCGTCGACCAGGACCGAGGTACTGAAGCTTTCTTT. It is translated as CSVDQDRGTEAFF.

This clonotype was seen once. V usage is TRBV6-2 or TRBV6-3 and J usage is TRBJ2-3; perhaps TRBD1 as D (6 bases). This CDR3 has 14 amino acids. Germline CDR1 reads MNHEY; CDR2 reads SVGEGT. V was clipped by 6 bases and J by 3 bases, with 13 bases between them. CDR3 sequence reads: CASRIQGETDTQYF. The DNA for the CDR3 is TGTGCCAGCAGGATACAGGGAGAAACAGATACGCAGTATTTT.

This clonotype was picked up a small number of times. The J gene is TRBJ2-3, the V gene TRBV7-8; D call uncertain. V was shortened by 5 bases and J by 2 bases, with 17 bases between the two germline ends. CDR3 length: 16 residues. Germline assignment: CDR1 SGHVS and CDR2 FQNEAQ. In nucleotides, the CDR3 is TGTGCCAGCAGCCTTGTTGGGCGGTTCCCCACAGATACGCAGTATTTT. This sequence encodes CASSLVGRFPTDTQYF.

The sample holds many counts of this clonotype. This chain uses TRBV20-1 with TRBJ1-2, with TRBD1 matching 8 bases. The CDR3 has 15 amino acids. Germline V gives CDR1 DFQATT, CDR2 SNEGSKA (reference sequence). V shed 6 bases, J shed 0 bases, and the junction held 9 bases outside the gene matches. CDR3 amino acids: CSASRDRTSNYGYTF. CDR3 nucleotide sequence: TGCAGTGCAAGCCGGGACAGGACTTCTAACTATGGCTACACCTTC.

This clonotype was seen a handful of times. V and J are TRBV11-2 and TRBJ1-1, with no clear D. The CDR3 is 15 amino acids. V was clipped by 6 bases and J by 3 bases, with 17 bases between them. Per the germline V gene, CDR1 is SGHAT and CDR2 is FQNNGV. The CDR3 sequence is CASRPQGQWDTEAFF. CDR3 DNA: TGTGCCAGCAGACCCCAAGGGCAATGGGACACTGAAGCTTTCTTT.

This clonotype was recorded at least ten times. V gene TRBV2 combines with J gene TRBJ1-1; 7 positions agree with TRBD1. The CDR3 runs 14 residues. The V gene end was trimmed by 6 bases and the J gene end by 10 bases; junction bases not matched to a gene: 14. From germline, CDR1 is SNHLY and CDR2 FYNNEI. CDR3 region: CASSETGTADGAFF. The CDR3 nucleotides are TGTGCCAGCAGCGAAACCGGGACAGCGGATGGAGCTTTCTTT.

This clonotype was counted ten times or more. CDR3: CASRRFSGANVLTF. CDR3 sequence (DNA): TGTGCCAGCCGTCGGTTCTCTGGGGCCAACGTCCTGACTTTC. This chain uses TRBV12-3 or TRBV12-4 with TRBJ2-6; D not certain. The germline V and J ends were trimmed by 8 bases and 0 bases, with 8 bases remaining between them. This CDR3 region has 14 residues.

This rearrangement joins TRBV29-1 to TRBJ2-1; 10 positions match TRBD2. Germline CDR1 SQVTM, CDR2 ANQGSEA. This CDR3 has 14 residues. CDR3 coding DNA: TGCAGTTCACTAGCTAGCGGGAGATACAATGAGCAGTTCTTC. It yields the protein CSSLASGRYNEQFF.

CDR3 sequence reads: CASSFPHPGRPNEQFF. In DNA form, the CDR3 reads TGTGCCAGCAGTTTCCCACACCCCGGCCGTCCCAATGAGCAGTTCTTC. The J gene is TRBJ2-1, the V gene TRBV27; D not certain. Germline CDR1 and CDR2: MNHEY and SMNVEV (reference sequence). The V end was cut by 3 bases, the J end by 6 bases, with 18 bases between. This CDR3 has 16 amino acids.